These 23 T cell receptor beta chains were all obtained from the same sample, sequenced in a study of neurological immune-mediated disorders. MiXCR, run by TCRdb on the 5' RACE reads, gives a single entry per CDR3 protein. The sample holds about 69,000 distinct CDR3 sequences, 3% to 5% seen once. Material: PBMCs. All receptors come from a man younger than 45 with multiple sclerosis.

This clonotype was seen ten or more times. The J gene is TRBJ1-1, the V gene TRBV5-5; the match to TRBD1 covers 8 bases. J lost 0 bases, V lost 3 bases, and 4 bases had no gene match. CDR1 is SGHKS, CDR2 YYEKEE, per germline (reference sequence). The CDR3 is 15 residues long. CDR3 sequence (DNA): TGTGCCAGCAGCTCACCACAGGGGGTGAACACTGAAGCTTTCTTT. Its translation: CASSSPQGVNTEAFF.

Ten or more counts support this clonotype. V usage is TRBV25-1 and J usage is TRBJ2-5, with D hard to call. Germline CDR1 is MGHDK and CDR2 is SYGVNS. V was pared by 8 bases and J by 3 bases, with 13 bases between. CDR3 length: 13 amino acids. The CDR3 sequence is CASLRGPEETQYF. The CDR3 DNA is TGTGCCAGCCTTAGAGGTCCTGAAGAGACCCAGTACTTC.

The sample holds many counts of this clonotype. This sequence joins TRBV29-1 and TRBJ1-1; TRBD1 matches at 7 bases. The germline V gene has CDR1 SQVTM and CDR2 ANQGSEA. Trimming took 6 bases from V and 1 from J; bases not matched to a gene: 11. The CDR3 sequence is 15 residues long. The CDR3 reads CSVYPRDRRNTEAFF. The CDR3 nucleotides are TGCAGCGTCTACCCGAGGGACAGACGGAACACTGAAGCTTTCTTT.

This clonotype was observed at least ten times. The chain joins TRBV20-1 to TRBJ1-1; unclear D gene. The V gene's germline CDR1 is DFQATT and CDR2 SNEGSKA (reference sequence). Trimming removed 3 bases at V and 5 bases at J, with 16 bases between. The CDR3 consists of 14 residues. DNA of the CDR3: TGCAGTGCTAGCAGAGGCGCGGTTGTGACTGAAGCTTTCTTT. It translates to CSASRGAVVTEAFF.

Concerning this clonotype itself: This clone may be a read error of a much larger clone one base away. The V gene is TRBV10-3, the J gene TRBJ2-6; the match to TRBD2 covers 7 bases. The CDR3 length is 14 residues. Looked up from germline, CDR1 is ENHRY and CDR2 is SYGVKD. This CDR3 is CAIGDYSGAKVLTF. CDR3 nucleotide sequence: TGTGCCATCGGGGACTACTCTGGGGCCAAAGTCCTGACTTTC.

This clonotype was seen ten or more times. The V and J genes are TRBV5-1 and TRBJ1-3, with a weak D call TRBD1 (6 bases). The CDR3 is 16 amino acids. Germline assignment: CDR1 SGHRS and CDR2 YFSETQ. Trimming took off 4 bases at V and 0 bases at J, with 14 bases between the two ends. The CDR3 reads CASSTNGQSSGNTIYF. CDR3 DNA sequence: TGCGCCAGCAGCACCAACGGACAGAGCTCTGGAAACACCATATATTTT.

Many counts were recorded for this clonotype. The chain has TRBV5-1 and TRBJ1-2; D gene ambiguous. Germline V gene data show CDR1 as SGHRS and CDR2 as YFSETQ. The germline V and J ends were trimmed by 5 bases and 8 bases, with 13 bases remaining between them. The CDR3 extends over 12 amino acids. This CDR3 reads CASRVGNDGYTF. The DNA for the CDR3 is TGCGCCAGCAGGGTAGGGAATGACGGCTACACCTTC. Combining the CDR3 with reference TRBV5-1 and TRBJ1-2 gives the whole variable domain KAGVTQTPRYLIKTRGQQVTLSCSPISGHRSVSWYQQTPGQGLQFLFEYFSETQRNKGNFPGRFSGRQFSNSRSEMNVSTLELGDSALYLCASRVGNDGYTFGSGTRLTVV.

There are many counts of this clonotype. This CDR3 reads CASTPVMGQLYGYTF. CDR3 DNA sequence: TGTGCCAGCACCCCCGTTATGGGACAGCTATATGGCTACACCTTC. The chain joins TRBV6-1 to TRBJ1-2, with 7 bases fitting TRBD1. This CDR3 spans 15 amino acids. The J segment lost 5 bases and the V segment lost 7 bases, leaving 13 bases of the junction unmatched. From germline, CDR1 is MNHNS and CDR2 SASEGT.

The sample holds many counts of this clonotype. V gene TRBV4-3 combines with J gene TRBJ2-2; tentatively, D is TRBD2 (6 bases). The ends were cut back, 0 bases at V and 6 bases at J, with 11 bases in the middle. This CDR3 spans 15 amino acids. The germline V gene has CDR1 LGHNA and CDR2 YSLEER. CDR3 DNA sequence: TGCGCCAGCAGCCAAGAAAACAGCGGGCCCGGGGAGCTGTTTTTT. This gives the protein CASSQENSGPGELFF.

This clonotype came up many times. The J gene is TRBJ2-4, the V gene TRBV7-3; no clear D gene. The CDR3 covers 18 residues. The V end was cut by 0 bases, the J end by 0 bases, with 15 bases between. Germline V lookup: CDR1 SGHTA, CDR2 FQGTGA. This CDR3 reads CASSLTEETKLAKNIQYF. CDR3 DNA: TGTGCCAGCAGCTTAACAGAGGAGACCAAGTTAGCCAAAAACATTCAGTACTTC.

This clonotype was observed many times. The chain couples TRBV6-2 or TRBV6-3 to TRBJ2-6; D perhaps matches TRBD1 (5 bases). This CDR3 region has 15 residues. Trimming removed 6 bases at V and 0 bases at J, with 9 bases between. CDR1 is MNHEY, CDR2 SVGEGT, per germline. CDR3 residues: CASSKDSSGANVLTF. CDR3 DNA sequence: TGTGCCAGCAGCAAAGACAGCTCTGGGGCCAACGTCCTGACTTTC.

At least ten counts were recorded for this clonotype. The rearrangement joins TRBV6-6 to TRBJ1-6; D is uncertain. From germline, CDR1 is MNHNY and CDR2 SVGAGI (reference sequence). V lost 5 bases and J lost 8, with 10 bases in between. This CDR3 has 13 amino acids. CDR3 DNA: TGTGCCAGCAGTCTAGACGGATATTCACCCCTCCACTTT. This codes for CASSLDGYSPLHF.

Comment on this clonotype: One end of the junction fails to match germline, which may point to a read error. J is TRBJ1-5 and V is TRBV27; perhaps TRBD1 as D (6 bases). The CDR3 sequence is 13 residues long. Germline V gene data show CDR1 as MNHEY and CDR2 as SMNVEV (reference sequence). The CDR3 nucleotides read TGTGCCAGCAGTTTATTACAGGGTCAGCCCCAGAATTTT. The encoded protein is CASSLLQGQPQNF.

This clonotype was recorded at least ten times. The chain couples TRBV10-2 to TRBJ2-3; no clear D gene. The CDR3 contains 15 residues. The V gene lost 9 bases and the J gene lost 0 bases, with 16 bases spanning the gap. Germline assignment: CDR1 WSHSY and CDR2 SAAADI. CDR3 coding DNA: TGCGCCAGTCGAGAGTCCGGGTCTAGCACAGATACGCAGTATTTT. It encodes CASRESGSSTDTQYF.

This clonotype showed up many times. As DNA, the CDR3 is TGTGCCAGCAGCCAAACTAGCGGGTATTACACCGGGGAGCTGTTTTTT. It is translated as CASSQTSGYYTGELFF. The rearrangement links TRBV4-2 to TRBJ2-2; 9 nucleotides agree with TRBD2. There are 16 residues in the CDR3. V was clipped by 2 bases and J by 3 bases; unmatched bases: 4. Germline V gene sequence: CDR1 LGHNA, CDR2 YNFKEQ.

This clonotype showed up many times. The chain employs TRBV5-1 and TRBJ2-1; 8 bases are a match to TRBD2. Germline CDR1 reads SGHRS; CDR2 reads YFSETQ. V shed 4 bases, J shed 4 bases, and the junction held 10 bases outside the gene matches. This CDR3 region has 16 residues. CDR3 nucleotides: TGCGCCAGCAGCCCCCCCGGACTAGCCGCTTACAATGAGCAGTTCTTC. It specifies CASSPPGLAAYNEQFF. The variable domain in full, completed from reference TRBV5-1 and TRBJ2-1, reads KAGVTQTPRYLIKTRGQQVTLSCSPISGHRSVSWYQQTPGQGLQFLFEYFSETQRNKGNFPGRFSGRQFSNSRSEMNVSTLELGDSALYLCASSPPGLAAYNEQFFGPGTRLTVL.

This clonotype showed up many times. This chain's CDR3 is CATSDPGQPNNEQFF. As DNA, the CDR3 is TGTGCCACCAGTGACCCAGGACAGCCGAACAATGAGCAGTTCTTC. J is TRBJ2-1 and V is TRBV24-1; perhaps TRBD1 as D (6 bases). The V gene lost 4 bases and the J gene lost 5 bases, with 14 bases spanning the gap. This CDR3 is built from 15 residues. Germline V lookup: CDR1 KGHDR, CDR2 SFDVKD.

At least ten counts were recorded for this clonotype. The CDR3 region has the DNA TGTGCCAGCAGCTTAGAAGGACTAGCGGGGGGAAGCTCCTACAATGAGCAGTTCTTC. This encodes CASSLEGLAGGSSYNEQFF. The rearrangement joins TRBV7-9 to TRBJ2-1; 14 bases are a match to TRBD2. Per the germline V gene, CDR1 is SEHNR and CDR2 is FQNEAQ (reference sequence). Losses at the gene ends were 1 base for V and 0 bases for J; bases not matched to a gene: 5. This CDR3 has 19 residues.

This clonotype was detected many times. Here the CDR3 reads CSAMGTGEAFF. In DNA form, the CDR3 reads TGCAGTGCCATGGGGACAGGAGAAGCTTTCTTT. The chain joins TRBV20-1 to TRBJ1-1; the match to TRBD1 covers 8 bases. The CDR3 spans 11 residues. Germline loops: CDR1 DFQATT, CDR2 SNEGSKA (reference sequence). The V gene end was trimmed by 6 bases and the J gene end by 8 bases; junction bases not matched to a gene: 5.

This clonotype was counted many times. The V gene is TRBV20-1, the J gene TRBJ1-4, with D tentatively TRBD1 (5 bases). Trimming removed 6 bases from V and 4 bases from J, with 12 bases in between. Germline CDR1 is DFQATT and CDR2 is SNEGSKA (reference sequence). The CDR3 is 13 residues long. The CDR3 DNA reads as TGCAGTGCCGCTACAGGCCTTAATGAAAAACTGTTTTTT. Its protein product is CSAATGLNEKLFF.

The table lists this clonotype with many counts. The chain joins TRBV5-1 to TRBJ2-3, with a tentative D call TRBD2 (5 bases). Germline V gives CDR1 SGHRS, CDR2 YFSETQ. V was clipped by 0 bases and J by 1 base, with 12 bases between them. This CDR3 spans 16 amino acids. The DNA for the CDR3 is TGCGCCAGCAGCTTGGGATCAAACGGGGGCACAGATACGCAGTATTTT. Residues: CASSLGSNGGTDTQYF.

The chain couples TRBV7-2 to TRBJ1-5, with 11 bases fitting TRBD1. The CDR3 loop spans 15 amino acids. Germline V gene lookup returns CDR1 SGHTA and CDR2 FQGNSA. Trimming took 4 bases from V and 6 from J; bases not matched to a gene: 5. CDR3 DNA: TGTGCCAGCAGCTCAGGACAGGGGGCGAGTCAGCCCCAGCATTTT. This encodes CASSSGQGASQPQHF.

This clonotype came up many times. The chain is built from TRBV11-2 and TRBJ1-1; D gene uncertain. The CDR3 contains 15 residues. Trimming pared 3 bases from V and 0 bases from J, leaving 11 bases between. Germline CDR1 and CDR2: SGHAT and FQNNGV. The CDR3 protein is CASSLKGRLNTEAFF. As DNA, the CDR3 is TGTGCCAGCAGCTTGAAAGGACGGTTGAACACTGAAGCTTTCTTT.